The clone carrying this TCR beta chain showed up many times. Its matching antigen is unknown. Amplification of TCR alpha and beta CDR3 regions from RNA used iRepertoire nested multiplex PCR. For one-step reverse transcription and amplification, 100-400 ng of tissue mRNA or PBMC total RNA was used. From the multiplex PCR reads, TCRdb called clonotypes with MiXCR, one entry per CDR3 protein. The sample contains 100,000 to 150,000 distinct CDR3 sequences, roughly 24% of which appear only once. Trimming removed 2 bases at V and 1 base at J, with 12 bases between. The CDR3 has 14 amino acids. Looked up from germline, CDR1 is DFQATT and CDR2 is SNEGSKA (reference sequence). The data are from a study of glioma-infiltrating T cells. Study observations and caveats: Tissue-blood divergence was below expectation in non-neoplastic patients, above in gliomas. Only very few CDR3 sequences appeared in both tissue and blood.

This TCR was recovered from a human donor with low-grade glioma or glioblastoma, undergoing nonglioma brain surgery, or in good health (not recorded which). The gene calls are TRBV20-1 and TRBJ2-7; the D gene is possibly TRBD1 (5 bases). The sequenced material came from glioma tissue, nonneoplastic brain tissue, or PBMCs (not recorded which). CDR3 DNA: TGCAGTGCTAGAATGTCGGCAGGGTCCTACGAGCAGTACTTC. It is translated as CSARMSAGSYEQYF.